This paragraph covers one T cell receptor (beta chain) sequence. Its antigen is not known. This record comes from a study of regulatory T cells. Overall study results and limits: In patients, unique TRB V-J pairs were restricted and V/J usage skewed, especially in Tregs. Control CD8+ cells showed a nonsignificant trend toward higher Shannon entropy than patient CD8+ cells.

From germline, CDR1 is LNHDA and CDR2 SQIVND (reference sequence). V was clipped by 5 bases and J by 7 bases, with 15 bases between them. The CDR3 runs to 14 residues. Two CD3G-deficient patients had more severe autoimmunity; all had some. The primer mix had 52 TRBV and 13 TRBJ primers. Repertoires were generated with immunoSEQ multiplex PCR, while TCRdb's copy carries only in-frame clones and drops some. The table records 4,500 to 7,000 clones, roughly 80% of them present only once. Sequenced sample: CD8+ T cells sorted from blood. The sequence came from a child aged 5 to 17 with CD3G deficiency. The gene calls are TRBV19 and TRBJ2-1, with D possibly TRBD1 on 7 matching bases. This CDR3 is CASSSGRGRNEQFF. CDR3 in DNA: TGTGCCAGTAGTTCGGGCAGGGGGAGGAATGAGCAGTTCTTC.